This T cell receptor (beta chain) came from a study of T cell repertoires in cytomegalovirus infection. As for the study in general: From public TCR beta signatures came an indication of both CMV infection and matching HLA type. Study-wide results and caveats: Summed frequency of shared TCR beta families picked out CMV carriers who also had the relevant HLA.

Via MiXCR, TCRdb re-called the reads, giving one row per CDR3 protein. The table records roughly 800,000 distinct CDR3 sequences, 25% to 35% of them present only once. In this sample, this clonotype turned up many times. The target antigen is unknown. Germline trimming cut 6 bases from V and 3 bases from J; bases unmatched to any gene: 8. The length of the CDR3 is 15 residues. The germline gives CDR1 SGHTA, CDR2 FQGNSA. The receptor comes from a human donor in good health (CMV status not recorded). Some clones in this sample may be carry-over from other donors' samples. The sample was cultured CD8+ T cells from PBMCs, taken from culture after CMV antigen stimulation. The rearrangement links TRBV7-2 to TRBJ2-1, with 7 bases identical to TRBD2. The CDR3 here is CASRTLAEDYNEQFF. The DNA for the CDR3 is TGTGCCAGCAGAACTCTAGCGGAAGACTACAATGAGCAGTTCTTC.